Listed below are T cell receptor beta chains from one sample, sequenced in a study of blood T cell repertoires in COVID-19. TCRdb's table, derived via immunoSEQ multiplex PCR, lists solely in-frame clones and lacks some. Of around 76,000 clones in the sample, 81% were seen once. The sequenced sample consisted of peripheral blood. The receptors shown here come from a woman in her 70s with acute or convalescent COVID-19. Each CDR3 is given with its conserved first and last residue. Each record gives: CDR3 DNA, CDR3 protein, V gene, clone size, J gene, D gene. The D gene is left open where the match is weak. A clone size is listed for some rows: how often the clone was seen (once, few, many), or a class if it is expanded.

DNA: TGTGCCAGCTCACCGGGACAGACAAGCTCCTACGAGCAGTACTTC
CDR3: CASSPGQTSSYEQYF
V: TRBV18
size: .
J: TRBJ2-7
D: TRBD1

DNA: TGTGCCAGTAGTATGGGACTAGCGGGAGGGGGGAATGAGCAGTTCTTC
CDR3: CASSMGLAGGGNEQFF
V: TRBV19
size: .
J: TRBJ2-1
D: TRBD2

DNA: TGTGCCAGCAGTAAAGACAGGGGAACTAATGAAAAACTGTTTTTT
CDR3: CASSKDRGTNEKLFF
V: TRBV28
size: .
J: TRBJ1-4
D: TRBD1

DNA: TGTGCCAGCAGCCCACATTCTGATCACAGGGACACCGGGGAGCTGTTTTTT
CDR3: CASSPHSDHRDTGELFF
V: TRBV9
size: few
J: TRBJ2-2
D: .

DNA: TGTGCCAGCAGCTTAGGGACAGGGGATTATGGCTACACCTTC
CDR3: CASSLGTGDYGYTF
V: TRBV7-3
size: once
J: TRBJ1-2
D: TRBD1

DNA: TGTGCCAGCAGCTTAACCAGGGTTGAGGCAGATACGCAGTATTTT
CDR3: CASSLTRVEADTQYF
V: TRBV7-3
size: .
J: TRBJ2-3
D: .

DNA: TGTGCCAGCAGCCCATCACCCGGACTGGGGGGAGAAAAACTGTTTTTT
CDR3: CASSPSPGLGGEKLFF
V: TRBV7-2
size: .
J: TRBJ1-4
D: .

DNA: TGTGCCATCAGTAGATTCCCCACTAGCGGCCAAGAGACCCAGTACTTC
CDR3: CAISRFPTSGQETQYF
V: TRBV10-3
size: .
J: TRBJ2-5
D: TRBD2

DNA: TGTGCCAGCTCACCACAAGGGGTCGAGCAGTACTTC
CDR3: CASSPQGVEQYF
V: TRBV18
size: .
J: TRBJ2-7
D: .

DNA: TGCGCCAGCAGCCATCCCGACAGGGGGGGCCGGTACTTC
CDR3: CASSHPDRGGRYF
V: TRBV4-1
size: .
J: TRBJ2-7
D: TRBD1

DNA: TGTGCCAGTAGTATAGATAGGACAGGGGGCGGACAGCCCCAGCATTTT
CDR3: CASSIDRTGGGQPQHF
V: TRBV19
size: .
J: TRBJ1-5
D: TRBD1

DNA: TGTGCCAGCAGCCAAGATTACGGGTATGGGGAGTACGAGCAGTACTTC
CDR3: CASSQDYGYGEYEQYF
V: TRBV4-2
size: .
J: TRBJ2-7
D: .

DNA: TGTGCCAGCTCACTAGGGACAGGGTTCACTGAAGCTTTCTTT
CDR3: CASSLGTGFTEAFF
V: TRBV18
size: .
J: TRBJ1-1
D: TRBD1

DNA: TGTGCCAGTAGTTCCCAGACAGGGACTGAGCAGTTCTTC
CDR3: CASSSQTGTEQFF
V: TRBV19
size: .
J: TRBJ2-1
D: TRBD1

DNA: TGTGCCAGCAGTACTCGACATGCTGAAGCTTTCTTT
CDR3: CASSTRHAEAFF
V: TRBV12-3/TRBV12-4
size: once
J: TRBJ1-1
D: .

DNA: TGTGCCATCAGTCTCGGACTAGCGGGAGGGACGTACCAAGAGACCCAGTACTTC
CDR3: CAISLGLAGGTYQETQYF
V: TRBV10-3
size: once
J: TRBJ2-5
D: TRBD2

DNA: TGTGCCAGTAGTATATGGAAGGGGACAGGGGGATCGAACACCGGGGAGCTGTTTTTT
CDR3: CASSIWKGTGGSNTGELFF
V: TRBV19
size: .
J: TRBJ2-2
D: TRBD1

DNA: TGTGCCAGCAGTGACGGGACAATGGGTTCACCCCTCCACTTT
CDR3: CASSDGTMGSPLHF
V: TRBV2
size: .
J: TRBJ1-6
D: .

DNA: TGTGCCAGTAGTATAGTCCTCAGGAATGGCTACACCTTC
CDR3: CASSIVLRNGYTF
V: TRBV19
size: .
J: TRBJ1-2
D: .

DNA: TGTGCCAGTAGGCAAGTCCGGGACAGGGGGGTGTTAGCCCAGCATTTT
CDR3: CASRQVRDRGVLAQHF
V: TRBV19
size: .
J: TRBJ1-5
D: TRBD1

DNA: TGTGCCAGTAGTATAGATTGGGAGACAGGAAAAAACATTCAGTACTTC
CDR3: CASSIDWETGKNIQYF
V: TRBV19
size: few
J: TRBJ2-4
D: .

DNA: TGTGCCAGCAGCTTAGATCGGGGGGATAATCAGCCCCAGCATTTT
CDR3: CASSLDRGDNQPQHF
V: TRBV7-9
size: .
J: TRBJ1-5
D: .

DNA: TGTGCCAGTAGTATGGAGGACTCCTCTATTGAGCAGTTCTTC
CDR3: CASSMEDSSIEQFF
V: TRBV19
size: .
J: TRBJ2-1
D: .

DNA: TGTGCCAGCAGCTTAGGTCGGACTAGCGCACATGAGCAGTTCTTC
CDR3: CASSLGRTSAHEQFF
V: TRBV7-8
size: .
J: TRBJ2-1
D: TRBD2

DNA: TGTGCCAGCAGCATGGGACAGGGAGAGACCCAGTACTTC
CDR3: CASSMGQGETQYF
V: TRBV11-2
size: .
J: TRBJ2-5
D: TRBD1

DNA: TGTGCCAGCAGTGACGGGGTTAACACTGAAGCTTTCTTT
CDR3: CASSDGVNTEAFF
V: TRBV25-1
size: .
J: TRBJ1-1
D: .

DNA: TGCAGCGTGTGGGGACAACAATATGGCTACACCTTC
CDR3: CSVWGQQYGYTF
V: TRBV29-1
size: .
J: TRBJ1-2
D: .

DNA: TGTGCCAGTAGTGCCGCACTAGCCGGCGGGGAGCTGTTTTTT
CDR3: CASSAALAGGELFF
V: TRBV19
size: .
J: TRBJ2-2
D: .

DNA: TGTGCCACAGGGGACAAAATCAATGAGCAGTTCTTC
CDR3: CATGDKINEQFF
V: TRBV24-1
size: .
J: TRBJ2-1
D: .

DNA: TGTGCCAGCAGCCTACCTCTAGCGGGAGATTCCAATGAGCAGTTCTTC
CDR3: CASSLPLAGDSNEQFF
V: TRBV3-1/TRBV3-2
size: .
J: TRBJ2-1
D: TRBD2

DNA: TGTGCCTGGAGCCCTCCCAGGGGGTGGGAGCCCCAGCATTTT
CDR3: CAWSPPRGWEPQHF
V: TRBV30
size: .
J: TRBJ1-5
D: TRBD1

DNA: TGTGCCAGCACGCCAACGGGGGAACTCTACGAGCAGTACTTC
CDR3: CASTPTGELYEQYF
V: TRBV2
size: .
J: TRBJ2-7
D: .

DNA: TGTGCCAGCAGCTTAGCTACCAGAAGGGCGGGAGCGGACAATGAGCAGTTCTTC
CDR3: CASSLATRRAGADNEQFF
V: TRBV7-8
size: .
J: TRBJ2-1
D: TRBD2

DNA: TGTGCCAGCAGCTCACGGGGGTTAGTCACCGGGGAGCTGTTTTTT
CDR3: CASSSRGLVTGELFF
V: TRBV5-5
size: .
J: TRBJ2-2
D: .

DNA: TGTGCCAGCAGTTACTCACAGGGGGCGCCCTACGAGCAGTACTTC
CDR3: CASSYSQGAPYEQYF
V: TRBV6-5
size: once
J: TRBJ2-7
D: TRBD1